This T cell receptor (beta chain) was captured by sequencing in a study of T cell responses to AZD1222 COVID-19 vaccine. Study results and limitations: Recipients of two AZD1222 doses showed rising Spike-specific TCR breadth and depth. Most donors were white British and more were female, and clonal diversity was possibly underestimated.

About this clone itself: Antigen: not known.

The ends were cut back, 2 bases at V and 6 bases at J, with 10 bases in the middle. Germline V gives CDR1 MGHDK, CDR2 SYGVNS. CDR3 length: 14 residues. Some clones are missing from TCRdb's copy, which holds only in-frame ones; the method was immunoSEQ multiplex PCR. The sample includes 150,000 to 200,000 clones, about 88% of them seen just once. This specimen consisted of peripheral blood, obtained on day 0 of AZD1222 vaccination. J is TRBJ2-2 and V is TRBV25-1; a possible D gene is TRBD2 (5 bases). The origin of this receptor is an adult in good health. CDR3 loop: CASSEMRVAGELFF. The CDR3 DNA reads TGTGCCAGCAGTGAAATGAGGGTCGCCGGGGAGCTGTTTTTT. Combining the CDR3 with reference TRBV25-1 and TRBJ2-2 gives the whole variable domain EADIYQTPRYLVIGTGKKITLECSQTMGHDKMYWYQQDPGMELHLIHYSYGVNSTEKGDLSSESTVSRIRTEHFPLTLESARPSHTSQYLCASSEMRVAGELFFGEGSRLTVL.